These 11 T cell receptor beta chains share one sample of origin, sequenced in a study of cytomegalovirus exposure and HLA in healthy donors. Sequenced by immunoSEQ multiplex PCR; TCRdb stores in-frame clones only, minus some. Of 100,000 to 150,000 clones in the sample, approximately 95% were seen once. Sequencing was performed on PBMCs. The origin of the receptors is a man younger than 30 in good health and CMV-seronegative.

The DNA of the CDR3 is TGTGCCAGCAGCGTAGATTGGGCTAGCGGGTCGAATGAGCAGTTCTTC. Its translation: CASSVDWASGSNEQFF. The rearrangement links TRBV9 to TRBJ2-1, with 8 positions matching TRBD2. V was pared by 0 bases and J by 7 bases, with 9 bases of the junction left unmatched. CDR1 SGDLS and CDR2 YYNGEE come from the germline V gene. The CDR3 is made up of 16 amino acids.

This chain links TRBV9 with TRBJ2-5, with 8 positions matching TRBD2. With 0 bases clipped from V and 2 bases from J, the junction kept 6 bases outside the gene matches. The CDR3 extends over 16 amino acids. Germline-derived CDR1 and CDR2 are SGDLS and YYNGEE. In nucleotides, the CDR3 is TGTGCCAGCAGCGTAGGATCGGGACTAGGACAAGAGACCCAGTACTTC. This gives the protein CASSVGSGLGQETQYF.

The chain is built from TRBV6-5 and TRBJ2-1; 15 bases are shared with TRBD2. V dropped 4 bases and J dropped 6; count of bases not matched to a gene: 1. CDR3 length: 15 residues. Germline CDR1 and CDR2: MNHEY and SVGAGI. The CDR3 is CASSSGLAGGNEQFF. The DNA of the CDR3 is TGTGCCAGCAGTTCGGGACTAGCGGGAGGCAATGAGCAGTTCTTC.

The chain employs TRBV9 and TRBJ2-5; 9 bases are a match to TRBD1. This CDR3 is built from 15 residues. The V gene's germline CDR1 is SGDLS and CDR2 YYNGEE. Trimming at V came to 3 bases and at J to 7 bases, leaving 10 bases not matched to a gene. The CDR3 is CASSATLGTGRTQYF. CDR3 sequence (DNA): TGTGCCAGCAGCGCCACTTTAGGGACAGGGAGGACCCAGTACTTC.

This chain connects TRBV27 to TRBJ1-2, with 7 bases that match TRBD1. J gave up 4 bases and V 4 bases, and 9 bases lay outside the gene matches. Germline loops: CDR1 MNHEY, CDR2 SMNVEV (reference sequence). This CDR3 has 15 residues. The CDR3 coding sequence is TGTGCCAGCAGTTCCATCGGACAGGATCGCTATGGCTACACCTTC. This translates into CASSSIGQDRYGYTF.

This clone was observed a few times. V usage is TRBV2 and J usage is TRBJ2-7, with a possible D match to TRBD1 (6 bases). CDR3 length: 14 residues. Germline loops: CDR1 SNHLY, CDR2 FYNNEI. Trimming cost V 7 bases and J 4 bases, with 17 bases left between them. The CDR3 reads CASKTQGGPYEQYF. As DNA, the CDR3 is TGTGCCAGCAAGACACAGGGCGGTCCTTACGAGCAGTACTTC.

The V gene is TRBV6-5, the J gene TRBJ2-7; D perhaps matches TRBD1 (6 bases). Germline V gives CDR1 MNHEY, CDR2 SVGAGI. With 0 bases removed from V and 2 bases from J, the gap between germline ends came to 14 bases. This CDR3 has 16 residues. The CDR3 protein is CASSYSPGTRTYEQYF. The CDR3 region has the DNA TGTGCCAGCAGTTACTCCCCCGGGACACGAACCTACGAGCAGTACTTC.

The chain joins TRBV2 to TRBJ2-2; possibly TRBD1 for D (6 bases). Trimming took 5 bases from V and 5 from J, leaving 15 bases between them. Germline assignment: CDR1 SNHLY and CDR2 FYNNEI. There are 15 residues in the CDR3. CDR3 in DNA: TGTGCCAGCAGTCCACCAGGGGTTGGGACCGGGGAGCTGTTTTTT. Translated: CASSPPGVGTGELFF.

The chain links TRBV6-5 to TRBJ2-7; D is unclear. CDR3 length: 14 residues. Per the germline V gene, CDR1 is MNHEY and CDR2 is SVGAGI. Trimming removed 2 bases at V and 3 bases at J, with 11 bases between. Written as DNA, the CDR3 is TGTGCCAGCAGTTACGGCGGTCCTGGCTACGAGCAGTACTTC. Its translation is CASSYGGPGYEQYF.

V is TRBV9 and J is TRBJ1-3; 8 nucleotides agree with TRBD1. Germline CDR1 reads SGDLS; CDR2 reads YYNGEE. The CDR3 is 15 amino acids. The V segment lost 3 bases and the J segment 8 bases; nucleotides outside the gene matches: 10. The CDR3 is CASSGTGTGRDTIYF. The CDR3 DNA sequence: TGTGCCAGCAGCGGCACCGGGACAGGTAGAGACACCATATATTTT.

The J gene is TRBJ1-3, the V gene TRBV25-1; D remains ambiguous. The V gene lost 7 bases and the J gene lost 4 bases, with 26 bases spanning the gap. Germline V gene lookup returns CDR1 MGHDK and CDR2 SYGVNS. This CDR3 is built from 18 residues. CDR3 nucleotides: TGTGCCAGCACTCCCCCCGGAGGTGGTCCTATCCTGGGAAACACCATATATTTT. Translated, it gives CASTPPGGGPILGNTIYF.